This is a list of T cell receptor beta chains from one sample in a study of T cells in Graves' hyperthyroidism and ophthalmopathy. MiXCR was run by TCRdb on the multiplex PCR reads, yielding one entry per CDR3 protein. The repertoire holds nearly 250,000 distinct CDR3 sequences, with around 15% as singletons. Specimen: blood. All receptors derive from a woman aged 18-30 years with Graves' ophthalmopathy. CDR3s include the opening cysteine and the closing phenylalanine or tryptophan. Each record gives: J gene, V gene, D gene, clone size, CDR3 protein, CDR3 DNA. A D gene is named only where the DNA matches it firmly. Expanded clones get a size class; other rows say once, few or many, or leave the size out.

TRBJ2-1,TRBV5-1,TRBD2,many,CASSWTSGSSYNEQFF,TGCGCCAGCAGCTGGACTAGCGGGAGCTCCTACAATGAGCAGTTCTTC
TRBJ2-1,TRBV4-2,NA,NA,CASSQVNRDSQFF,TGTGCCAGCAGCCAAGTCAATCGGGACTCACAGTTCTTC
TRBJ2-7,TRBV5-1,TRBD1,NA,CASSNRDRAYEQYF,TGCGCCAGCAGCAACCGGGACAGGGCCTACGAGCAGTACTTC
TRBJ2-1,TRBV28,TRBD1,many,CASTLSGQDASEQFF,TGTGCCAGCACCCTTTCCGGACAGGACGCATCGGAGCAGTTCTTC
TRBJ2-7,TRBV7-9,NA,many,CASTQLAGEQYF,TGTGCCAGCACCCAGCTCGCAGGCGAGCAGTACTTC
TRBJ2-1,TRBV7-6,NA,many,CASSWRDRSEQFF,TGTGCCAGCAGCTGGCGGGACAGATCTGAGCAGTTCTTC
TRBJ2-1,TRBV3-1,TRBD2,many,CASSQVGRAGGKYNEQFF,TGTGCCAGCAGCCAAGTTGGCCGGGCGGGAGGGAAATACAATGAGCAGTTCTTC
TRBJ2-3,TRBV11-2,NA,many,CASSSTTGWDPHTDTQYF,TGTGCCAGCAGCTCGACAACGGGGTGGGATCCCCACACAGATACGCAGTATTTT
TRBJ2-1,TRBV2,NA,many,CASSGGRTYNEQFF,TGTGCCAGCAGCGGGGGGCGGACCTACAATGAGCAGTTCTTC
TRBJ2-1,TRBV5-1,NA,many,CASSHVGGSPSNEQFF,TGCGCCAGCAGCCACGTTGGGGGGTCCCCTTCCAATGAGCAGTTCTTC